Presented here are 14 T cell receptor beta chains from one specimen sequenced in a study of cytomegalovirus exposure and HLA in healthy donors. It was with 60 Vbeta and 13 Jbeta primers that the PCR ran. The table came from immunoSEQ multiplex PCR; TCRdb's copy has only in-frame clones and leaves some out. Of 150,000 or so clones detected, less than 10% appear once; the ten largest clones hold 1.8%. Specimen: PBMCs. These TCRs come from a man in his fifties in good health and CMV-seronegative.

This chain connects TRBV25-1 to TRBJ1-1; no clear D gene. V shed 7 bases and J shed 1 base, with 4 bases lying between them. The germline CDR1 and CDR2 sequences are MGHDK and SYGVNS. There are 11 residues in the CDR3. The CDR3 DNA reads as TGTGCCAGCACATGGAACACTGAAGCTTTCTTT. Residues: CASTWNTEAFF.

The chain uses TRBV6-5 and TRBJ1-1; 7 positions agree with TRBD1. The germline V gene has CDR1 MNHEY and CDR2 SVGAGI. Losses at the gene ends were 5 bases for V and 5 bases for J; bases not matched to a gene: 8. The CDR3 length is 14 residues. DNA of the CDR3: TGTGCCAGCAGTCCCCAAACAGGGGAAACTGAAGCTTTCTTT. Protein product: CASSPQTGETEAFF.

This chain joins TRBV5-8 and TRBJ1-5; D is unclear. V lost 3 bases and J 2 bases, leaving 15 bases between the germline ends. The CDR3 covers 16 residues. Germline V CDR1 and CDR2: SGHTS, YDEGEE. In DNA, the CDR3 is TGTGCCAGCAGCTCTGGTCACCCGGTCGGCAATCAGCCCCAGCATTTT. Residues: CASSSGHPVGNQPQHF.

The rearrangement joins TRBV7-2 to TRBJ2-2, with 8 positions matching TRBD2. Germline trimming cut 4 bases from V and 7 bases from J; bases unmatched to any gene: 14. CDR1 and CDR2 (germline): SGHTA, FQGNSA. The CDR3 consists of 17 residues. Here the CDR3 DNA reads TGTGCCAGCAGCTCCCATTGGGTCGGGGGGGTCCTCGGGGAGCTGTTTTTT. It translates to CASSSHWVGGVLGELFF.

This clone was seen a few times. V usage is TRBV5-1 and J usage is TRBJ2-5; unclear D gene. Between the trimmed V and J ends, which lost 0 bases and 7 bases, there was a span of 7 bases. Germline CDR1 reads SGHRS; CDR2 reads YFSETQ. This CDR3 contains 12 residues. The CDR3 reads CASSLAPGTQYF. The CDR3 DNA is TGCGCCAGCAGCTTGGCCCCCGGGACCCAGTACTTC.

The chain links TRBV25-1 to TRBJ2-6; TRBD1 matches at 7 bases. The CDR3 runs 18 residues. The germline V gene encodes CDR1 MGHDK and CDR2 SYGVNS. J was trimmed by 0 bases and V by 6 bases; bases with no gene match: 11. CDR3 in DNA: TGTGCCAGCAGCGAGAGGACAGGCGGTGACTCTGGGGCCAACGTCCTGACTTTC. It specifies CASSERTGGDSGANVLTF. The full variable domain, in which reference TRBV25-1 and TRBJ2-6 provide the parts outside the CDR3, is EADIYQTPRYLVIGTGKKITLECSQTMGHDKMYWYQQDPGMELHLIHYSYGVNSTEKGDLSSESTVSRIRTEHFPLTLESARPSHTSQYLCASSERTGGDSGANVLTFGAGSRLTVL.

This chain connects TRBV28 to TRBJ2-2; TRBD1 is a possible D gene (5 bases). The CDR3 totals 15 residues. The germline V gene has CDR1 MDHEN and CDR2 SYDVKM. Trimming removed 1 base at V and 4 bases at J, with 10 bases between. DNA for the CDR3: TGTGCCAGCAGTTTATCGGCAGGGTTCACCGGGGAGCTGTTTTTT. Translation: CASSLSAGFTGELFF. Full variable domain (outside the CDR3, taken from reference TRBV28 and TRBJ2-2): DVKVTQSSRYLVKRTGEKVFLECVQDMDHENMFWYRQDPGLGLRLIYFSYDVKMKEKGDIPEGYSVSREKKERFSLILESASTNQTSMYLCASSLSAGFTGELFFGEGSRLTVL.

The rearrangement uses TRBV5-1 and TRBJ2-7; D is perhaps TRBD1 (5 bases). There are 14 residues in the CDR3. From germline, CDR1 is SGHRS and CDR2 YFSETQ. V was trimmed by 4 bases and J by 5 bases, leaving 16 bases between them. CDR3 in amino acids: CASSRTQGSDEQYF. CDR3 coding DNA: TGCGCCAGCAGCAGAACCCAGGGATCTGACGAGCAGTACTTC.

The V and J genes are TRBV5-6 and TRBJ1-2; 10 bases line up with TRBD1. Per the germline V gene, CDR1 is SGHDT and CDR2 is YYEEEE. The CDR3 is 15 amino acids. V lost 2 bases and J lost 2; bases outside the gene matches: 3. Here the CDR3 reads CASSFRGQGNYGYTF. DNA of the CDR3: TGTGCCAGCAGCTTCCGGGGACAGGGGAACTATGGCTACACCTTC.

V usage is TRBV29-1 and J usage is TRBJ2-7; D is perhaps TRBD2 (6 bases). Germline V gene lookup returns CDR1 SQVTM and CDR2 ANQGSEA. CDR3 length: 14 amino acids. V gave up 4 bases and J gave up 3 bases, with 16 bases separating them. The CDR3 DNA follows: TGCAGCGTTGTGAGGAGGGATGACAACTACGAGCAGTACTTC. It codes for CSVVRRDDNYEQYF.

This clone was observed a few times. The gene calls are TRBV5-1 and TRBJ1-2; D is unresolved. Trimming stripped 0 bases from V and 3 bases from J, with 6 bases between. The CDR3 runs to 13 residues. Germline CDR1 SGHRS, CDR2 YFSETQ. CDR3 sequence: CASSLGSHYGYTF. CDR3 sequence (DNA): TGCGCCAGCAGCTTGGGCAGTCACTATGGCTACACCTTC.

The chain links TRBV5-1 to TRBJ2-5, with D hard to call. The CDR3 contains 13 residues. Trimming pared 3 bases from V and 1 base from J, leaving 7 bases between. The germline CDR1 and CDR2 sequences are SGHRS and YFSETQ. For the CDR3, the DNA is TGCGCCAGCAGCTGGGCATTCCAAGAGACCCAGTACTTC. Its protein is CASSWAFQETQYF.

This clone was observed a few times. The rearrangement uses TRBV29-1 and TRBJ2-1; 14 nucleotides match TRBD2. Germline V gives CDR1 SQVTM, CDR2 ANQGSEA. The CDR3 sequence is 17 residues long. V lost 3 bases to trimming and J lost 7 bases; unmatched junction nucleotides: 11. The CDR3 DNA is TGCAGCGTTGAGTACGGGACTAGCGGGGGTCTAGTGAATGAGCAGTTCTTC. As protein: CSVEYGTSGGLVNEQFF.

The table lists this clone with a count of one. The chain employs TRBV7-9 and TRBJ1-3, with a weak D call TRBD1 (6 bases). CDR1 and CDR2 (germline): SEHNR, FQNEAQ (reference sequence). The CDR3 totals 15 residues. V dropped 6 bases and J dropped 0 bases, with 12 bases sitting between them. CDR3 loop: CASSTQGTSGNTIYF. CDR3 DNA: TGTGCCAGCAGTACTCAGGGGACCTCTGGAAACACCATATATTTT.